Detailed here is one TCR beta chain. This sample stems from a study of T cell responses to AZD1222 COVID-19 vaccine. The CDR3 covers 14 residues. Germline V gives CDR1 SEHNR, CDR2 FQNEAQ (reference sequence). V was cut by 2 bases and J by 1 base, with 5 bases left in between. The data were produced by immunoSEQ multiplex PCR, yet TCRdb's version contains in-frame clones alone and is incomplete. The sample yields 88,000 or so clones, roughly 90% seen once. This TCR was sampled from an adult in good health. Sequences were derived from peripheral blood, sampled on day 0 of AZD1222 vaccination. J is TRBJ2-2 and V is TRBV7-9; D call uncertain. The CDR3 is CASSLIMNTGELFF. The CDR3 nucleotides are TGTGCCAGCAGCTTAATTATGAACACCGGGGAGCTGTTTTTT.